Listed here are 21 T cell receptor beta chains from one sample, sequenced in a study of OX40 agonist ivuxolimab in advanced cancers. The method was the immunoSEQ multiplex PCR assay. TCRdb provides this immuneACCESS table in a form limited to in-frame rearrangements. Some clones are lacking; in checked studies, under half of them reflect an unresolved V gene, and why the rest are absent is not known. The sample table holds 85,000 or so clones, of which 80% to 90% were seen once. The ten largest clones take up roughly 2% of the sample. Sample: CD4+ or CD8+ T cells sorted from blood, taken in a trial of the OX40 agonist ivuxolimab. All receptors come from an adult with an advanced solid tumor such as melanoma, head and neck, liver or kidney cancer.

The genes are TRBV5-4 and TRBJ1-6; D unresolved. This CDR3 comprises 14 residues. Germline values: CDR1 SGHNT, CDR2 YYREEE (reference sequence). The V end was cut by 1 base, the J end by 7 bases, with 9 bases between. The CDR3 spells CASSLSALNSPLHF. CDR3 DNA: TGTGCCAGCAGCTTGTCTGCATTAAATTCACCCCTCCACTTT.

The chain uses TRBV27 and TRBJ2-2, with 8 bases identical to TRBD1. This CDR3 comprises 15 residues. Germline trimming cut 6 bases from V and 4 bases from J; bases unmatched to any gene: 7. Germline CDR1 reads MNHEY; CDR2 reads SMNVEV (reference sequence). For the CDR3, the DNA is TGTGCCAGCAGGCTCGGGACAGGCATCACCGGGGAGCTGTTTTTT. Translating gives CASRLGTGITGELFF.

The chain uses TRBV28 and TRBJ1-5; the D gene is possibly TRBD1 (5 bases). Looked up from germline, CDR1 is MDHEN and CDR2 is SYDVKM. Deletions cut 2 bases from V and 7 bases from J, with 12 bases between. This CDR3 is built from 14 residues. CDR3 DNA sequence: TGTGCCAGCAGTTTAGAAGACAGAACGCAGCCCCAGCATTTT. Its protein is CASSLEDRTQPQHF. The full variable domain, in which reference TRBV28 and TRBJ1-5 provide the parts outside the CDR3, is DVKVTQSSRYLVKRTGEKVFLECVQDMDHENMFWYRQDPGLGLRLIYFSYDVKMKEKGDIPEGYSVSREKKERFSLILESASTNQTSMYLCASSLEDRTQPQHFGDGTRLSIL.

This clone was recorded a few times. This chain uses TRBV27 with TRBJ2-7; 9 positions match TRBD1. The length of the CDR3 is 18 residues. Germline V gene sequence: CDR1 MNHEY, CDR2 SMNVEV (reference sequence). J lost 2 bases, V lost 7 bases, and 18 bases had no gene match. The chain's CDR3 is CASTFFTPGQGIAYEQYF. For the CDR3, the DNA is TGTGCCAGCACCTTTTTTACTCCGGGACAGGGAATCGCCTACGAGCAGTACTTC.

This sequence joins TRBV7-9 and TRBJ2-1, with D unresolved. The length of the CDR3 is 11 residues. V shed 1 base and J shed 7 bases, with 2 bases lying between them. Germline V CDR1 and CDR2: SEHNR, FQNEAQ (reference sequence). CDR3 coding DNA: TGTGCCAGCAGCTTAGTTAATGAGCAGTTCTTC. Protein sequence: CASSLVNEQFF.

This chain links TRBV2 with TRBJ1-5, with TRBD1 as a possible D gene (6 bases). The CDR3 runs to 15 residues. CDR1 is SNHLY and CDR2 is FYNNEI in the germline V gene. Trimming removed 7 bases at V and 6 bases at J, with 19 bases between. The CDR3, as DNA: TGTGCCAGCACTCGGGAGGGGGGTTGGAGTCAGCCCCAGCATTTT. It specifies CASTREGGWSQPQHF.

The J gene is TRBJ1-3, the V gene TRBV30; 7 bases are a match to TRBD1. The V gene end was trimmed by 2 bases and the J gene end by 4 bases; junction bases not matched to a gene: 2. In germline, CDR1 is GTSNPN, CDR2 SVGIG (reference sequence). CDR3 length: 13 residues. CDR3 bases: TGTGCCTGGAGTCCGGGACAGGGAAACACCATATATTTT. Its translation: CAWSPGQGNTIYF.

The rearrangement joins TRBV15 to TRBJ2-3, with D perhaps matching TRBD1 (6 bases). Trimming pared 0 bases from V and 2 bases from J, leaving 24 bases between. This CDR3 comprises 20 residues. Germline-derived CDR1 and CDR2 are LNHNV and YYDKDF (reference sequence). The CDR3: CATSRDTDGSGTTSTDTQYF. The CDR3 coding sequence is TGTGCCACCAGCAGAGATACGGACGGGTCCGGGACAACTTCCACAGATACGCAGTATTTT.

The chain has TRBV7-3 and TRBJ2-2, with 11 nucleotides matching TRBD2. CDR3 length: 16 residues. Per the germline V gene, CDR1 is SGHTA and CDR2 is FQGTGA. V was clipped by 4 bases and J by 2 bases; unmatched bases: 3. In DNA, the CDR3 is TGTGCCAGCAGCTCTAGCGGGGGGTTAAACACCGGGGAGCTGTTTTTT. It specifies CASSSSGGLNTGELFF.

The chain has TRBV30 and TRBJ2-5; TRBD2 matches at 10 bases. Germline CDR1 is GTSNPN and CDR2 is SVGIG (reference sequence). The trim removed 1 base at V and 6 bases at J, leaving 11 bases unmatched. The CDR3 is 16 residues long. The CDR3 spells CAWSGAGGPLTQTQYF. The CDR3 coding sequence is TGTGCCTGGAGTGGAGCGGGGGGGCCTCTCACACAGACCCAGTACTTC.

The table lists this clone with a few counts. The chain recombines TRBV5-8 with TRBJ1-6, with 7 bases identical to TRBD1. Germline V gene data show CDR1 as SGHTS and CDR2 as YDEGEE. With 4 bases clipped from V and 7 bases from J, the junction kept 2 bases outside the gene matches. This CDR3 comprises 13 residues. This CDR3 is CASSRDSNSPLHF. CDR3 coding DNA: TGTGCCAGCAGCCGGGACAGCAATTCACCCCTCCACTTT.

This clone was counted once. V and J are TRBV6-5 and TRBJ1-2; D not certain. Germline V CDR1 and CDR2: MNHEY, SVGAGI. The V gene lost 6 bases and the J gene lost 2 bases, with 10 bases spanning the gap. There are 13 residues in the CDR3. The CDR3 bases are TGTGCCAGCAGGCCCAGCGGGAACTATGGCTACACCTTC. This sequence encodes CASRPSGNYGYTF.

The chain employs TRBV7-9 and TRBJ1-6; 12 bases align to TRBD1. With 1 base clipped from V and 0 bases from J, the junction kept 4 bases outside the gene matches. The germline V gene has CDR1 SEHNR and CDR2 FQNEAQ (reference sequence). CDR3 length equals 19 residues. In DNA, the CDR3 is TGTGCCAGCAGCTTAGGTCCGGGACAGGGGGCCTCCTATAATTCACCCCTCCACTTT. Protein product: CASSLGPGQGASYNSPLHF. The full variable domain, rest sourced from reference TRBV7-9 and TRBJ1-6, is DTGVSQNPRHKITKRGQNVTFRCDPISEHNRLYWYRQTLGQGPEFLTYFQNEAQLEKSRLLSDRFSAERPKGSFSTLEIQRTEQGDSAMYLCASSLGPGQGASYNSPLHFGNGTRLTVT.

This clone was detected only a few times. V and J are TRBV5-1 and TRBJ1-2; TRBD1 aligns across 8 bases. This CDR3 has 14 amino acids. Unmatched junction bases numbered 6, after V lost 4 bases and J lost 4 bases. Germline V CDR1 and CDR2: SGHRS, YFSETQ. CDR3 region: CASSPGQASYGYTF. DNA of the CDR3: TGCGCCAGCAGCCCGGGACAGGCGTCCTATGGCTACACCTTC. Full variable domain (remainder filled in from reference TRBV5-1 and TRBJ1-2): KAGVTQTPRYLIKTRGQQVTLSCSPISGHRSVSWYQQTPGQGLQFLFEYFSETQRNKGNFPGRFSGRQFSNSRSEMNVSTLELGDSALYLCASSPGQASYGYTFGSGTRLTVV.

The rearrangement uses TRBV30 and TRBJ1-3; D is perhaps TRBD1 (6 bases). Trimming took 2 bases from V and 3 from J, leaving 14 bases between them. From germline, CDR1 is GTSNPN and CDR2 SVGIG (reference sequence). The CDR3 is 15 amino acids. The CDR3 bases are TGTGCCTGGAGTATAAAAGGGGGGAGTGGAAACACCATATATTTT. Translating gives CAWSIKGGSGNTIYF.

The CDR3 bases are TGTGCCAGCAGTCCGGGACGCAACTATGGCTACACCTTC. It yields the protein CASSPGRNYGYTF. The V and J genes are TRBV6-4 and TRBJ1-2, with D perhaps matching TRBD1 (5 bases). From germline, CDR1 is MRHNA and CDR2 SNTAGT. The V end lost 5 bases, the J end lost 2 bases, and 9 bases lay between the germline ends. The CDR3 loop spans 13 amino acids.

Only a few counts were recorded for this clone. The chain links TRBV30 to TRBJ1-1, with D unclear. CDR3 length equals 13 residues. Per germline, CDR1 GTSNPN and CDR2 SVGIG (reference sequence). Trimming cost V 0 bases and J 4 bases, with 9 bases left between them. CDR3 in DNA: TGTGCCTGGAGTGTATCTAGGAGCACTGAAGCTTTCTTT. This gives the protein CAWSVSRSTEAFF.

The V gene is TRBV10-1, the J gene TRBJ2-3; possible D gene TRBD2, 6 bases. The CDR3 has 14 amino acids. Germline values: CDR1 WNHNN, CDR2 SYGVQD (reference sequence). The V end lost 6 bases, the J end lost 0 bases, and 10 bases lay between the germline ends. The CDR3 DNA follows: TGCGCCAGCAGCGGGGGTCCTAGCACAGATACGCAGTATTTT. Its translation is CASSGGPSTDTQYF.

The J gene is TRBJ2-1, the V gene TRBV7-8, with 7 nucleotides matching TRBD2. Germline CDR1 is SGHVS and CDR2 is FQNEAQ. The V segment lost 5 bases and the J segment 9 bases; nucleotides outside the gene matches: 13. The CDR3 has 15 amino acids. In nucleotides, the CDR3 is TGTGCCAGCAGCCACGCGACGAAAAGGACTAGTGAGCAGTTCTTC. Translation: CASSHATKRTSEQFF.

CDR3 nucleotide sequence: TGTGCCAGCTCACAGAAAAGCACGGGGGCTGGAAACACCATATATTTT. It specifies CASSQKSTGAGNTIYF. This chain connects TRBV18 to TRBJ1-3; TRBD1 might be the D (5 bases). Deletions cut 4 bases from V and 2 bases from J, with 15 bases between. This CDR3 comprises 16 residues. The germline CDR1 and CDR2 sequences are KGHSH and LQKENI.

This clone came up a few times. The rearrangement uses TRBV7-3 and TRBJ1-1; D call uncertain. V lost 2 bases, J lost 1 base, and 5 bases lay in between. Germline loops: CDR1 SGHTA, CDR2 FQGTGA. The CDR3 is 13 residues long. The CDR3 DNA is TGTGCCAGCAGCTTAGTGGGGAACACTGAAGCTTTCTTT. This codes for CASSLVGNTEAFF.